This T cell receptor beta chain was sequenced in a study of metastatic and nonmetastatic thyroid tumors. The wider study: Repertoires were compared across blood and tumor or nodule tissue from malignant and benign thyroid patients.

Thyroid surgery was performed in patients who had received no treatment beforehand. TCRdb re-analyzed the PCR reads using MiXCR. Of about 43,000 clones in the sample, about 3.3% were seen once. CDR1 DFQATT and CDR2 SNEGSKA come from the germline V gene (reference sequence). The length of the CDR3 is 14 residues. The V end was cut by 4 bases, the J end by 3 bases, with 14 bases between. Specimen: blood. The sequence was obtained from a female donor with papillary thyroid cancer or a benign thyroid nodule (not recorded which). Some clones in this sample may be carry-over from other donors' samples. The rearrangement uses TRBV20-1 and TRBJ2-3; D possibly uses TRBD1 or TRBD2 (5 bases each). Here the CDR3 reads CSATLGDGTDTQYF. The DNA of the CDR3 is TGCAGTGCTACCCTAGGGGACGGGACAGATACGCAGTATTTT.